The source of this T cell receptor beta chain is a study of CD8+ T cells in alopecia areata. Overall study findings and caveats: Scalp clonality, along with expanded CD8+ clones among the top 100, was significantly decreased by tofacitinib.

Reverse transcribed after extraction, RNA yielded cDNA as the sequencing template. The repertoire was sequenced with immunoSEQ multiplex PCR; TCRdb's copy has only in-frame clones and lacks some. Of 150,000 to 200,000 clones listed, about 51% are singletons. The CDR3 has 13 residues. V dropped 7 bases and J dropped 2 bases, with 15 bases sitting between them. CDR1 is SQVTM, CDR2 ANQGSEA, per germline. Indicated treatment: oral pan-JAK inhibitor, 5-10 mg twice daily. A word on this clone: Antigen: not known.

This sample comprised CD8+ T cells sorted from blood, obtained between weeks 51 and 54, from a patient treated with tofacitinib. The TCR originated in a human donor with alopecia areata. V gene TRBV29-1 combines with J gene TRBJ2-7; D possibly corresponds to TRBD1 (6 bases). For the CDR3, the DNA is TGCAGCGCCCGGACAGCACCTACCTACGAGCAGTACTTC. Its protein product is CSARTAPTYEQYF.